This TCR beta chain emerged from a study of early T cells in non-severe SARS-CoV-2 infection. Researchers tagged individual cDNA molecules with unique molecular identifiers. TCRdb re-analysed the 5' RACE reads in MiXCR, keeping a single row per CDR3 protein. Here the sample spans roughly 81,000 distinct CDR3 sequences, around 6% being singletons. In this sample, this clonotype turned up many times. This TCR was recovered from an adult who was a healthcare worker with PCR-confirmed SARS-CoV-2 infection or an uninfected control (not recorded which). Input material: whole blood.

DNA for the CDR3: TGTGCCAGCAGTTTACTAGGGACAGTTTTAGCAGATACGCAGTATTTT. Translated: CASSLLGTVLADTQYF. The chain employs TRBV12-3 or TRBV12-4 and TRBJ2-3; TRBD1 matches 7 bases. CDR3 length equals 16 residues. Germline trimming cut 2 bases from V and 4 bases from J; bases unmatched to any gene: 9.